This T cell receptor (beta chain) was identified in a study of cytomegalovirus exposure and HLA in healthy donors. Donors likely had unrecorded immune exposures despite being nominally healthy when sampled. Researchers ran the PCR with 60 Vbeta and 13 Jbeta primers. Measured with immunoSEQ multiplex PCR; TCRdb has only the in-frame clones, and not every one. The data contain more than 90,000 clones, about 70% of them singletons. The CDR3 is made up of 14 amino acids. Germline CDR1 and CDR2: KGHSH and LQKENI. V was cut by 2 bases and J by 9 bases, with 17 bases left in between. The chain links TRBV18 to TRBJ2-7, with D perhaps matching TRBD1 (5 bases). The receptor comes from a woman in her forties in good health and CMV-seronegative. Sequenced input: PBMCs. Written as DNA, the CDR3 is TGTGCCAGCTCACCATTGATAGGCCAGGGCGGGCAGTACTTC. Amino acids: CASSPLIGQGGQYF.